Presented here are 10 T cell receptor beta chains from one specimen sequenced in a study of a mutant IDH1 vaccine in newly diagnosed glioma (dated by TCRdb to about 2021). Their target antigens are unknown. Explained via the paper, the time point label denotes: week 23, last vaccination. A 20-mer mutant IDH1 peptide at 300 micrograms in Montanide made up each vaccine dose, which was injected subcutaneously together with topical imiquimod. The method behind the library was the immunoSEQ multiplex PCR assay. The immuneACCESS repertoire file appears here via TCRdb, limited to in-frame rearrangements. These files lack a portion of the clones; in checked studies, under half of the deficit traces to unresolved V genes, and the cause of the others is not known. The sample table contains fewer than 45,000 clones; only one count was recorded for 85% to 95% of them. Less than 5% of the sample is held by the ten biggest clonotypes.

The input for sequencing was PBMCs, taken from a glioma patient whose treatment included an IDH1 peptide vaccine. These receptor sequences come from a man aged 50-59 years with glioma.

This clone was counted once. The chain joins TRBV19 to TRBJ1-1, with a weak D call TRBD1 (6 bases). Trimming took off 5 bases at V and 0 bases at J, with 16 bases between the two ends. The germline V gene encodes CDR1 LNHDA and CDR2 SQIVND (reference sequence). The CDR3 has 16 residues. The CDR3, as DNA: TGTGCCAGTAGTTCCCCCCCAGGGGCTCTGAACACTGAAGCTTTCTTT. Translated, it gives CASSSPPGALNTEAFF. The variable domain in full, with the rest retrieved from reference TRBV19 and TRBJ1-1, is DGGITQSPKYLFRKEGQNVTLSCEQNLNHDAMYWYRQDPGQGLRLIYYSQIVNDFQKGDIAEGYSVSREKKESFPLTVTSAQKNPTAFYLCASSSPPGALNTEAFFGQGTRLTVV.

The chain carries TRBV29-1 and TRBJ2-1; the match to TRBD2 covers 10 bases. After removal of 0 bases from V and 1 base from J, the junction contained 15 bases not matched to a gene. Germline V CDR1 and CDR2: SQVTM, ANQGSEA. CDR3 length: 20 amino acids. The CDR3 sequence: CSVEELLGWASGSSYNEQFF. CDR3 sequence (DNA): TGCAGCGTTGAAGAGTTGCTGGGATGGGCTAGCGGGAGTTCCTACAATGAGCAGTTCTTC.

This CDR3 reads CASSLVTGGEQYF. DNA of the CDR3: TGTGCCAGCAGCTTAGTGACAGGGGGCGAGCAGTACTTC. The chain links TRBV11-1 to TRBJ2-7, with 9 bases that match TRBD1. Trimming removed 1 base from V and 6 bases from J; junction bases left unmatched: 1. Germline CDR1 is SGHAT and CDR2 is FQDESV (reference sequence). This CDR3 is built from 13 residues.

The chain combines TRBV29-1 with TRBJ2-7; a weak D match, TRBD1 (6 bases). The germline CDR1 and CDR2 sequences are SQVTM and ANQGSEA. V was clipped by 3 bases and J by 0 bases, with 12 bases between them. The CDR3 is 14 amino acids. The chain's CDR3 is CSVEGQGSSYEQYF. The CDR3 region has the DNA TGCAGCGTTGAGGGGCAGGGGTCCTCCTACGAGCAGTACTTC.

The chain employs TRBV29-1 and TRBJ2-1, with TRBD2 as a possible D gene (6 bases). Germline V gene sequence: CDR1 SQVTM, CDR2 ANQGSEA. CDR3 length: 14 amino acids. V gave up 2 bases and J gave up 2 bases, with 10 bases separating them. The CDR3, as DNA: TGCAGCGTTGAACAGGGAGGACCCTACAATGAGCAGTTCTTC. Translation gives CSVEQGGPYNEQFF.

This chain uses TRBV5-1 with TRBJ2-2, with D unresolved. There are 14 residues in the CDR3. Trimming removed 0 bases from V and 3 bases from J, with 6 bases in between. CDR1 and CDR2 (germline): SGHRS, YFSETQ. CDR3 region: CASSLEAHTGELFF. CDR3 DNA sequence: TGCGCCAGCAGCTTGGAGGCTCACACCGGGGAGCTGTTTTTT.

The J gene is TRBJ2-1, the V gene TRBV7-8, with D possibly being TRBD1 or TRBD2 (7 bases each). This CDR3 region has 14 residues. V lost 7 bases and J 9 bases, leaving 19 bases between the germline ends. CDR1 is SGHVS, CDR2 FQNEAQ, per germline. CDR3 in DNA: TGTGCCAGCAAGGGAGGGACAGCGGCCGGTGAGCAGTTCTTC. As protein: CASKGGTAAGEQFF.

V usage is TRBV28 and J usage is TRBJ2-7; 9 bases are a match to TRBD1. Germline CDR1 MDHEN, CDR2 SYDVKM. J lost 2 bases, V lost 2 bases, and 10 bases had no gene match. The CDR3 is 17 residues long. The CDR3 DNA reads as TGTGCCAGCAGTTTACCCTCCCGGGACAGGGAAACCTACGAGCAGTACTTC. This translates into CASSLPSRDRETYEQYF.

The chain links TRBV4-2 to TRBJ2-3; TRBD2 is a possible D gene (6 bases). Trimming took 1 base from V and 2 from J, leaving 10 bases between them. The CDR3 is made up of 15 amino acids. Looked up from germline, CDR1 is LGHNA and CDR2 is YNFKEQ. The CDR3 region has the DNA TGTGCCAGCAGCCAAGTCAGACTAGACACAGATACGCAGTATTTT. The encoded protein is CASSQVRLDTDTQYF.

This chain connects TRBV27 to TRBJ1-2; tentatively, D is TRBD1 (5 bases). The CDR3 totals 14 residues. Germline CDR1 is MNHEY and CDR2 is SMNVEV (reference sequence). V lost 6 bases to trimming and J lost 8 bases, with 19 bases between them. CDR3 sequence: CASRFGTGGRGYTF. In nucleotides, the CDR3 is TGTGCCAGCAGATTCGGGACGGGCGGACGGGGCTACACCTTC.